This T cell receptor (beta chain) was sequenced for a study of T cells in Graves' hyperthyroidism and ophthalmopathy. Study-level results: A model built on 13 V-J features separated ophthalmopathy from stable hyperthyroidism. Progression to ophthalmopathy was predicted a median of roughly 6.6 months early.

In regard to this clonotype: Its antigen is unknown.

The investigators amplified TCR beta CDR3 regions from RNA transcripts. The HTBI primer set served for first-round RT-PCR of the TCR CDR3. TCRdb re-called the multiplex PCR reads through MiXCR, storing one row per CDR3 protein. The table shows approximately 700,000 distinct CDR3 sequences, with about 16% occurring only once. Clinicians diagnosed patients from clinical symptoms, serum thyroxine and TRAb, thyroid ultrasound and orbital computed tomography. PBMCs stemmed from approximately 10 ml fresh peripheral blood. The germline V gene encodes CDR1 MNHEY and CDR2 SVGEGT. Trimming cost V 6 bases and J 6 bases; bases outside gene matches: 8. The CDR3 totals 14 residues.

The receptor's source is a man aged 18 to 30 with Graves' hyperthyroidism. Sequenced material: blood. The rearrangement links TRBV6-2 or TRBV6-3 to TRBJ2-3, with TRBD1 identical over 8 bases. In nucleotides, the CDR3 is TGTGCCAGCAGAAGGACAGGGTCCCTGGATACGCAGTATTTT. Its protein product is CASRRTGSLDTQYF.